A selection of T cell receptor beta chains follows, all from one sample in a study of beta chain features in type 1 diabetes. The table came from immunoSEQ multiplex PCR; TCRdb's copy has only in-frame clones and leaves some out. The table lists 130,000 or so clones, roughly a sixth of them singletons. The sequencing input was central memory CD4+ T cells from blood. The receptor source for this set is a young man with type 1 diabetes. The CDR3 runs from the conserved cysteine through the conserved F or W. A D gene is named only where the DNA matches it firmly. Not every row has a clone size; where given, it reads once, few, many or a size class.

v_gene: TRBV5-1; j_gene: TRBJ2-7; d_gene: .; abundance: few; CDR3nt: TGCGCCAGCAGCGCAGGGACCGTCGGGCAGTACTTC; CDR3aa: CASSAGTVGQYF
v_gene: TRBV10-3; j_gene: TRBJ1-1; d_gene: .; abundance: few; CDR3nt: TGTGCCATCGGAGAGGACACTGAAGCTTTCTTT; CDR3aa: CAIGEDTEAFF
v_gene: TRBV29-1; j_gene: TRBJ1-1; d_gene: TRBD1; abundance: few; CDR3nt: TGCAGCGCCCAGGGACAGGACAACACTGAAGCTTTCTTT; CDR3aa: CSAQGQDNTEAFF
v_gene: TRBV4-3; j_gene: TRBJ2-4; d_gene: TRBD2; abundance: .; CDR3nt: TGCGCCAGCAGCCAGGGACTAGCGGCGGTTGTTCAGTACTTC; CDR3aa: CASSQGLAAVVQYF
v_gene: TRBV2; j_gene: TRBJ1-1; d_gene: .; abundance: many; CDR3nt: TGTGCCAGCAGTGCCGCCATTGGGGGTGGGACTGAAGCTTTCTTT; CDR3aa: CASSAAIGGGTEAFF
v_gene: TRBV11-2; j_gene: TRBJ2-1; d_gene: .; abundance: few; CDR3nt: TGTGCCAGCAGCTTTTTGAGAAAACTAGCCCACAATGAGCAGTTCTTC; CDR3aa: CASSFLRKLAHNEQFF
v_gene: TRBV7-2; j_gene: TRBJ2-1; d_gene: .; abundance: many; CDR3nt: TGTGCCAGCAGCTTAATAGACAATGAGCAGTTCTTC; CDR3aa: CASSLIDNEQFF
v_gene: TRBV6-6; j_gene: TRBJ2-4; d_gene: .; abundance: .; CDR3nt: TGTGCCAGCAGTTATTCAGACCAGGGGGGAGGGTACATTCAGTACTTC; CDR3aa: CASSYSDQGGGYIQYF
v_gene: TRBV29-1; j_gene: TRBJ2-7; d_gene: TRBD1; abundance: few; CDR3nt: TGCAGCGTTGTACCGGGACAGGAGAGTTGGTCCTACGAGCAGTACTTC; CDR3aa: CSVVPGQESWSYEQYF
v_gene: TRBV30; j_gene: TRBJ1-1; d_gene: TRBD1; abundance: .; CDR3nt: TGTGCCTCGGACAGGGGAGAGGCTTTCTTT; CDR3aa: CASDRGEAFF
v_gene: TRBV4-2; j_gene: TRBJ2-5; d_gene: TRBD2; abundance: many; CDR3nt: TGTGCCAGCAGCCATGCTTCCGGGACTAGCGGGACGGGAGAGACCCAGTACTTC; CDR3aa: CASSHASGTSGTGETQYF
v_gene: TRBV5-1; j_gene: TRBJ2-1; d_gene: .; abundance: .; CDR3nt: TGCGCCAGCAGCTCGGGAGACCCCTACAATGAGCAGTTCTTC; CDR3aa: CASSSGDPYNEQFF
v_gene: TRBV28; j_gene: TRBJ2-6; d_gene: TRBD1; abundance: many; CDR3nt: TGTGCCAGCAGTTTCATACAGGGGTATGGGGCCAACGTCCTGACTTTC; CDR3aa: CASSFIQGYGANVLTF
v_gene: TRBV29-1; j_gene: TRBJ2-5; d_gene: .; abundance: .; CDR3nt: TGCAGCGTTGAAGTGGGCGGGGTCGAGACCCAGTACTTC; CDR3aa: CSVEVGGVETQYF
v_gene: TRBV5-6; j_gene: TRBJ2-3; d_gene: .; abundance: .; CDR3nt: TGTGCCAGCTGGGTGGGGCGCACAGATACGCAGTATTTT; CDR3aa: CASWVGRTDTQYF
v_gene: TRBV9; j_gene: TRBJ1-6; d_gene: .; abundance: few; CDR3nt: TGTGCCAGCAGCGTATCCGCACTGGGAACTTCACCCCTCCACTTT; CDR3aa: CASSVSALGTSPLHF
v_gene: TRBV5-1; j_gene: TRBJ1-5; d_gene: .; abundance: .; CDR3nt: TGCGCCAGCAGCTTGGGGCCGAGCCTTAATCAGCCCCAGCATTTT; CDR3aa: CASSLGPSLNQPQHF
v_gene: TRBV30; j_gene: TRBJ2-7; d_gene: .; abundance: few; CDR3nt: TGTGCCTGGAGTGTACGGGCAGATTACGAGCAGTACTTC; CDR3aa: CAWSVRADYEQYF
v_gene: TRBV14; j_gene: TRBJ2-5; d_gene: .; abundance: .; CDR3nt: TGTGCCAGCAGCCAAGAATTCATAAAGCCAAGGGAGACCCAGTACTTC; CDR3aa: CASSQEFIKPRETQYF
v_gene: TRBV13; j_gene: TRBJ1-2; d_gene: .; abundance: few; CDR3nt: TGTGCCACCCAGGCCGTTAACTATGGCTACACCTTC; CDR3aa: CATQAVNYGYTF
v_gene: TRBV7-2; j_gene: TRBJ2-5; d_gene: TRBD1; abundance: .; CDR3nt: TGTGCCAGCAGCTTCTCCGGGACAGGGGAGAAGACCCAGTACTTC; CDR3aa: CASSFSGTGEKTQYF
v_gene: TRBV7-9; j_gene: TRBJ2-7; d_gene: .; abundance: many; CDR3nt: TGTGCCAGCAGCCCCGGTTGGGGCCCCTCCTACGAGCAGTACTTC; CDR3aa: CASSPGWGPSYEQYF
v_gene: TRBV5-1; j_gene: TRBJ1-2; d_gene: .; abundance: .; CDR3nt: TGCGCCAGCAGCTCCGGAGGCTATGGCTACACCTTC; CDR3aa: CASSSGGYGYTF
v_gene: TRBV23-1; j_gene: TRBJ2-2; d_gene: .; abundance: few; CDR3nt: TGCGCCAGCATTAAGTCGGGGGACACCGGGGAGCTGTTTTTT; CDR3aa: CASIKSGDTGELFF
v_gene: TRBV29-1; j_gene: TRBJ2-3; d_gene: .; abundance: .; CDR3nt: TGCAGCGTTGCAGATAGCACAGATACGCAGTATTTT; CDR3aa: CSVADSTDTQYF
v_gene: TRBV5-6; j_gene: TRBJ2-5; d_gene: .; abundance: many; CDR3nt: TGTGCCAGCAGCTTGGACGGAGGAGAGACCCAGTACTTC; CDR3aa: CASSLDGGETQYF
v_gene: TRBV15; j_gene: TRBJ1-2; d_gene: .; abundance: .; CDR3nt: TGTGCCACCAGCAGAGGCTGGCAGGCTAGTTATGGCTACACCTTC; CDR3aa: CATSRGWQASYGYTF
v_gene: TRBV27; j_gene: TRBJ2-1; d_gene: TRBD2; abundance: few; CDR3nt: TGTGCCAGCACCCGTCGGGGGCTAGCGGGTTCGGGCAATGAGCAGTTCTTC; CDR3aa: CASTRRGLAGSGNEQFF
v_gene: TRBV30; j_gene: TRBJ2-5; d_gene: TRBD2; abundance: few; CDR3nt: TGTGCCTGGGAGCGGGGGGGCGGACAAGAGACCCAGTACTTC; CDR3aa: CAWERGGGQETQYF
v_gene: TRBV7-2; j_gene: TRBJ2-5; d_gene: .; abundance: .; CDR3nt: TGTGCCAGCAGCTTAGGACGGGGGCGAGAGACCCAGTACTTC; CDR3aa: CASSLGRGRETQYF
v_gene: TRBV5-6; j_gene: TRBJ2-1; d_gene: .; abundance: many; CDR3nt: TGTGCCAGCAGCTTGGCCCCTGGGGGAGAGCAGTTCTTC; CDR3aa: CASSLAPGGEQFF
v_gene: TRBV25-1; j_gene: TRBJ2-7; d_gene: .; abundance: .; CDR3nt: TGTGCCAGCAGTTCGCGCGGACGGGGCGAGCAGTACTTC; CDR3aa: CASSSRGRGEQYF
v_gene: TRBV4-2; j_gene: TRBJ2-7; d_gene: TRBD2; abundance: few; CDR3nt: TGTGCCAGCAGCCAGACCGCTAGCGGCACTACCTACGAGCAGTACTTC; CDR3aa: CASSQTASGTTYEQYF
v_gene: TRBV7-2; j_gene: TRBJ2-5; d_gene: TRBD1; abundance: .; CDR3nt: TGTGCCAGCAGTCGGGACAGACAAGAGACCCAGTACTTC; CDR3aa: CASSRDRQETQYF
v_gene: TRBV14; j_gene: TRBJ2-1; d_gene: TRBD2; abundance: many; CDR3nt: TGTGCCAGCAGCCAGGGAAGCGGGAGAGTAAGTGAGCAGTTCTTC; CDR3aa: CASSQGSGRVSEQFF
v_gene: TRBV7-9; j_gene: TRBJ1-5; d_gene: .; abundance: .; CDR3nt: TGTGCCAGCAGCGCCGAAGACCGGGCCCAGCATTTT; CDR3aa: CASSAEDRAQHF
v_gene: TRBV7-2; j_gene: TRBJ2-7; d_gene: .; abundance: .; CDR3nt: TGTGCCAGCAGCTCTAGAGGGACCTACGAGCAGTACTTC; CDR3aa: CASSSRGTYEQYF
v_gene: TRBV18; j_gene: TRBJ1-1; d_gene: .; abundance: .; CDR3nt: TGTGCCAGCTCACAGGGGGAGGGCACTGAAGCTTTCTTT; CDR3aa: CASSQGEGTEAFF
v_gene: TRBV30; j_gene: TRBJ2-1; d_gene: TRBD2; abundance: .; CDR3nt: TGTGCCTGGACTAGCGGACGCTCCTACAATGAGCAGTTCTTC; CDR3aa: CAWTSGRSYNEQFF
v_gene: TRBV9; j_gene: TRBJ1-1; d_gene: .; abundance: .; CDR3nt: TGTGCCAGCAACCGATTACACGACCCGAACACTGAAGCTTTCTTT; CDR3aa: CASNRLHDPNTEAFF
v_gene: TRBV7-2; j_gene: TRBJ2-3; d_gene: TRBD2; abundance: .; CDR3nt: TGTGCCAGCACCCCGTGGGCTAGCGGGAGCGGCACAGATACGCAGTATTTT; CDR3aa: CASTPWASGSGTDTQYF
v_gene: TRBV9; j_gene: TRBJ2-2; d_gene: .; abundance: .; CDR3nt: TGTGCCAGCAGCGTAGCTCCTGGCAGGGTGAACACCGGGGAGCTGTTTTTT; CDR3aa: CASSVAPGRVNTGELFF
v_gene: TRBV4-3; j_gene: TRBJ2-1; d_gene: TRBD2; abundance: .; CDR3nt: TGCGCCAGCAGCCAAGTTTTCTCCTTGGGACTAGCGGGGTCCTACAATGAGCAGTTCTTC; CDR3aa: CASSQVFSLGLAGSYNEQFF
v_gene: TRBV9; j_gene: TRBJ2-5; d_gene: TRBD2; abundance: .; CDR3nt: TGTGCCAGCACCCGACTAGCCCAAGAGACCCAGTACTTC; CDR3aa: CASTRLAQETQYF
v_gene: TRBV5-6; j_gene: TRBJ2-5; d_gene: .; abundance: .; CDR3nt: TGTGCCAGCAGCCATCAAGAGACCCAGTACTTC; CDR3aa: CASSHQETQYF
v_gene: TRBV18; j_gene: TRBJ2-5; d_gene: .; abundance: .; CDR3nt: TGTGCCAGCTCACGCCTGGCAGGTCGAGAGACCCAGTACTTC; CDR3aa: CASSRLAGRETQYF
v_gene: TRBV2; j_gene: TRBJ1-2; d_gene: .; abundance: .; CDR3nt: TGTGCCAGCACCTTGGGACACCCTGGCTACACCTTC; CDR3aa: CASTLGHPGYTF
v_gene: TRBV6-6; j_gene: TRBJ2-1; d_gene: .; abundance: few; CDR3nt: TGTGCCAGCAGTTACAGTTACAATGAGCAGTTCTTC; CDR3aa: CASSYSYNEQFF
v_gene: TRBV25-1; j_gene: TRBJ2-7; d_gene: .; abundance: many; CDR3nt: TGTGCCAGCAGTGAGGTTGAGCCCGACTCCTACGAGCAGTACTTC; CDR3aa: CASSEVEPDSYEQYF
v_gene: TRBV18; j_gene: TRBJ2-2; d_gene: .; abundance: .; CDR3nt: TGTGCCAGCAGGCCTCTGAACACCGGGGAGCTGTTTTTT; CDR3aa: CASRPLNTGELFF
v_gene: TRBV6-6; j_gene: TRBJ1-1; d_gene: .; abundance: .; CDR3nt: TGTGCCAGCAGTTCCCAGACAGGGAACACTGAAGCTTTCTTT; CDR3aa: CASSSQTGNTEAFF
v_gene: TRBV7-2; j_gene: TRBJ2-1; d_gene: TRBD1; abundance: .; CDR3nt: TGTGCCAGCAGCTTAGGCCAGGACAGGGGGAATGAGCAGTTCTTC; CDR3aa: CASSLGQDRGNEQFF
v_gene: TRBV29-1; j_gene: TRBJ2-1; d_gene: TRBD2; abundance: few; CDR3nt: TGCAGCGCGCAACTACTAGCGGTATCCTACAATGAGCAGTTCTTC; CDR3aa: CSAQLLAVSYNEQFF
v_gene: TRBV7-9; j_gene: TRBJ2-5; d_gene: .; abundance: .; CDR3nt: TGTGCCAGCAGCTCCGCGTGGGAGACCCAGTACTTC; CDR3aa: CASSSAWETQYF